A single TCR beta chain is shown here with its context. Its target is unknown. The data were taken from a study of T cell responses to AZD1222 COVID-19 vaccine. Clones were sequenced by immunoSEQ multiplex PCR, and TCRdb holds only the in-frame ones, with some missing. The sample holds around 180,000 clones, around 90% seen once. V was trimmed by 6 bases and J by 3 bases, leaving 15 bases between them. Germline V lookup: CDR1 MNHEY, CDR2 SVGAGI. This CDR3 is built from 14 residues. Broader study findings: Among spike-specific TCRs, nearly half reportedly target unmutated variant regions. Researchers report vaccine-associated CD4 TCRs spanning spike, with dominance at 160-218 and 743-854.

Sequences were derived from peripheral blood, sampled on day 0 of AZD1222 vaccination. This chain links TRBV6-5 with TRBJ2-7; D might be TRBD1 (6 bases). The receptor comes from an adult in good health. In DNA, the CDR3 is TGTGCCAGCAGAGCCTCCGGGACAAGCTACGAGCAGTACTTC. This translates into CASRASGTSYEQYF.